These 26 T cell receptor beta chains share one sample of origin, sequenced in a study of OX40 agonist ivuxolimab in advanced cancers. TCRdb keeps only in-frame clones here, not all; method: immunoSEQ multiplex PCR. The data show 35,000 or so clones, with approximately 78% seen just once and under 2% held by the top ten. The specimen comprised CD4+ or CD8+ T cells sorted from blood, sampled in a trial of the OX40 agonist ivuxolimab. These receptors were taken from an adult with an advanced solid tumor such as melanoma, head and neck, liver or kidney cancer.

The chain has TRBV30 and TRBJ1-3, with D possibly being TRBD1 (5 bases). V lost 0 bases, J lost 0 bases, and 15 bases lay in between. CDR3 size: 17 residues. Germline CDR1 is GTSNPN and CDR2 is SVGIG (reference sequence). As DNA, the CDR3 is TGTGCCTGGAGTGTATGGGGTGGCGGGGGCTCTGGAAACACCATATATTTT. Translating it yields CAWSVWGGGGSGNTIYF.

The genes are TRBV4-1 and TRBJ2-3; TRBD2 matches at 13 bases. Germline CDR1 MGHRA, CDR2 YSYEKL. Trimming removed 4 bases from V and 1 base from J; junction bases left unmatched: 17. The CDR3 covers 21 residues. The CDR3 region is CASSRGVSSGTSGIRTDTQYF. Written as DNA, the CDR3 is TGCGCCAGCAGCCGGGGCGTATCCTCCGGGACTAGCGGGATCCGCACAGATACGCAGTATTTT.

The count of this clone is one. The chain joins TRBV7-8 to TRBJ2-5; tentatively, D is TRBD2 (6 bases). Looked up from germline, CDR1 is SGHVS and CDR2 is FQNEAQ. Trimming left V 4 bases short and J 4 bases short, with 10 bases between. The CDR3 contains 13 residues. The CDR3 reads CASSSQGGETQYF. The CDR3, as DNA: TGTGCCAGCAGCTCTCAGGGAGGAGAGACCCAGTACTTC.

This chain uses TRBV2 with TRBJ2-3, with 10 bases aligning to TRBD2. The germline V gene encodes CDR1 SNHLY and CDR2 FYNNEI. CDR3 length: 17 amino acids. The V gene end was trimmed by 0 bases and the J gene end by 6 bases; junction bases not matched to a gene: 9. This CDR3 is CASSEASLAGEVDTQYF. As DNA, the CDR3 is TGTGCCAGCAGTGAAGCGTCCCTAGCGGGGGAGGTGGATACGCAGTATTTT.

CDR3 in amino acids: CASNRGEPGANVLTF. DNA of the CDR3: TGTGCCAGTAACAGGGGGGAACCTGGGGCCAACGTCCTGACTTTC. J is TRBJ2-6 and V is TRBV19; 8 bases match TRBD1. Germline CDR1 LNHDA, CDR2 SQIVND (reference sequence). V lost 7 bases to trimming and J lost 2 bases; unmatched junction nucleotides: 4. The CDR3 loop spans 15 amino acids.

CDR3 amino acids: CASRDRDWGNTEAFF. The CDR3 coding sequence is TGTGCCAGCAGAGATAGGGACTGGGGGAACACTGAAGCTTTCTTT. This chain joins TRBV6-5 and TRBJ1-1; possibly TRBD1 for D (5 bases). CDR3 length equals 15 residues. In germline, CDR1 is MNHEY, CDR2 SVGAGI. The V end lost 6 bases, the J end lost 1 base, and 15 bases lay between the germline ends.

The V call is TRBV5-6, the J call TRBJ2-3; the D gene is possibly TRBD2 (6 bases). Trimming pared 2 bases from V and 0 bases from J, leaving 16 bases between. Germline V gene lookup returns CDR1 SGHDT and CDR2 YYEEEE. CDR3 length: 17 amino acids. CDR3 bases: TGTGCCAGCAGCTTTCTAGCGAACGCTTTTAGCACAGATACGCAGTATTTT. This codes for CASSFLANAFSTDTQYF.

The CDR3 region has the DNA TGTGCCAGCAGCTTACTAGCTGCTGAAACCGGGGAGCTGTTTTTT. It is translated as CASSLLAAETGELFF. The chain has TRBV7-9 and TRBJ2-2, with D perhaps matching TRBD2 (5 bases). Looked up from germline, CDR1 is SEHNR and CDR2 is FQNEAQ (reference sequence). V was trimmed by 2 bases and J by 5 bases, leaving 12 bases between them. This CDR3 is built from 15 residues.

Concerning this clone itself: The junction shows a germline mismatch at one end, possibly a read error. V is TRBV7-7 and J is TRBJ2-5; 8 nucleotides line up with TRBD1. Germline V gene data show CDR1 as SSHAT and CDR2 as FNYEAQ (reference sequence). The CDR3 runs 15 residues. The CDR3 region is CASSSGTGGGETQYF. The CDR3 DNA follows: TGTGCTAGCAGCTCCGGGACAGGTGGGGGAGAGACCCAGTACTTC.

This chain connects TRBV18 to TRBJ1-1, with D hard to call. Germline CDR1 is KGHSH and CDR2 is LQKENI. Deletions cut 0 bases from V and 1 base from J, with 9 bases between. The CDR3 totals 15 residues. This chain's CDR3 is CASSPPSRGNTEAFF. The CDR3, as DNA: TGTGCCAGCTCACCACCCTCTCGTGGGAACACTGAAGCTTTCTTT.

This chain connects TRBV2 to TRBJ2-1; 7 positions agree with TRBD1. Per germline, CDR1 SNHLY and CDR2 FYNNEI. V lost 6 bases to trimming and J lost 6 bases; unmatched junction nucleotides: 14. The CDR3 extends over 16 amino acids. CDR3: CASSLWTDRAGNEQFF. The CDR3 DNA reads TGTGCCAGCAGCCTCTGGACCGACAGGGCGGGCAATGAGCAGTTCTTC.

The genes are TRBV6-6 and TRBJ1-1; 8 nucleotides match TRBD1. The CDR3 spans 16 residues. Germline V CDR1 and CDR2: MNHNY, SVGAGI (reference sequence). Unmatched junction bases numbered 9, after V lost 6 bases and J lost 0 bases. DNA for the CDR3: TGTGCCAGCAGGAGGGGTCAGGGGGCCATGAACACTGAAGCTTTCTTT. The encoded protein is CASRRGQGAMNTEAFF.

A single count supports this clone. This chain joins TRBV5-4 and TRBJ1-5, with 9 bases aligning to TRBD1. The CDR3 runs 16 residues. Trimming took 4 bases from V and 2 from J; bases not matched to a gene: 7. Germline V gives CDR1 SGHNT, CDR2 YYREEE (reference sequence). The CDR3 DNA follows: TGTGCCAGCAGCGTAACAGGGGGCGCCGGCAATCAGCCCCAGCATTTT. Encoded protein: CASSVTGGAGNQPQHF.

The rearrangement links TRBV2 to TRBJ1-1, with no clear D. The CDR3 is 13 residues long. The ends were cut back, 6 bases at V and 0 bases at J, with 8 bases in the middle. Germline V gene data show CDR1 as SNHLY and CDR2 as FYNNEI. The CDR3 nucleotides are TGTGCCAGCAGCATGGCCATGAACACTGAAGCTTTCTTT. Amino acids: CASSMAMNTEAFF.

This clone has a handful of counts. A read error may account for a junction end that differs from germline. The CDR3 DNA sequence: TGTGCCAGCACCGAACCGGGTAGGGGATGGCGGGTCTTC. Translation: CASTEPGRGWRVF. J is TRBJ2-1 and V is TRBV6-5; either TRBD1 or TRBD2 may fit D (5 bases each). Looked up from germline, CDR1 is MNHEY and CDR2 is SVGAGI. The CDR3 length is 13 residues.

The chain employs TRBV7-6 and TRBJ2-2; D call uncertain. CDR1 SGHVS and CDR2 FNYEAQ come from the germline V gene. V was trimmed by 3 bases and J by 6 bases, leaving 5 bases between them. The CDR3 has 12 residues. Here the CDR3 reads CASSLYPGELFF. The CDR3 nucleotides are TGTGCCAGCAGCTTGTACCCCGGGGAGCTGTTTTTT.

Judged by abundance, this clone is medium-sized. This chain uses TRBV28 with TRBJ1-2; no clear D. Germline V CDR1 and CDR2: MDHEN, SYDVKM. Trimming took 6 bases from V and 2 from J, leaving 10 bases between them. CDR3 size: 13 residues. The CDR3, as DNA: TGTGCCAGCAGAGACGGGAGGAACTATGGCTACACCTTC. It is translated as CASRDGRNYGYTF.

V and J are TRBV18 and TRBJ1-1; 8 bases map to TRBD1. CDR1 and CDR2 from the germline V gene are KGHSH and LQKENI. V dropped 5 bases and J dropped 4; count of bases not matched to a gene: 9. The CDR3 is made up of 15 amino acids. CDR3 DNA: TGTGCCAGCTCATCCGATCAGGGGGCTGGCACTGAAGCTTTCTTT. Its translation is CASSSDQGAGTEAFF.

The J gene is TRBJ1-1, the V gene TRBV6-4, with D perhaps TRBD1 (6 bases). Trimming shortened V by 1 base and J by 1 base, and 13 bases separated the two germline ends. Germline V CDR1 and CDR2: MRHNA, SNTAGT. This CDR3 has 16 residues. This CDR3 reads CASSDLRTEKNTEAFF. Written as DNA, the CDR3 is TGTGCCAGCAGTGACTTGAGGACAGAGAAGAACACTGAAGCTTTCTTT.

This clone was seen a single time. The chain employs TRBV25-1 and TRBJ2-7, with a tentative D call TRBD2 (5 bases). V was cut by 2 bases and J by 4 bases, with 12 bases left in between. The length of the CDR3 is 14 residues. Germline V lookup: CDR1 MGHDK, CDR2 SYGVNS. The CDR3 loop reads CASSEDYASYEQYF. CDR3 DNA sequence: TGTGCCAGCAGTGAAGACTACGCCTCGTACGAGCAGTACTTC.

A word on this clone: The same CDR3 arises from other DNA sequences in this sample as well. The chain recombines TRBV28 with TRBJ1-5, with TRBD1 as a possible D gene (5 bases). This CDR3 has 15 residues. V lost 2 bases and J lost 1, with 9 bases in between. CDR1 is MDHEN and CDR2 is SYDVKM in the germline V gene. DNA of the CDR3: TGTGCCAGCAGTTTAGTAGGGGACAGCAATCAGCCCCAGCATTTT. It is translated as CASSLVGDSNQPQHF.

This sequence joins TRBV7-2 and TRBJ2-1; TRBD2 agrees at 11 bases. Per the germline V gene, CDR1 is SGHTA and CDR2 is FQGNSA. V lost 5 bases and J lost 0; bases outside the gene matches: 3. This CDR3 region has 16 residues. CDR3 loop: CASSPTSGASYNEQFF. The CDR3 coding sequence is TGTGCCAGCAGCCCGACTAGCGGGGCCTCCTACAATGAGCAGTTCTTC.

The chain is built from TRBV5-1 and TRBJ1-4; TRBD1 might be the D (5 bases). Per the germline V gene, CDR1 is SGHRS and CDR2 is YFSETQ. The V end was cut by 4 bases, the J end by 5 bases, with 15 bases between. The CDR3 runs to 15 residues. This CDR3 reads CASSQSGSGNEKLFF. The CDR3 bases are TGCGCCAGCAGCCAATCAGGGAGTGGGAATGAAAAACTGTTTTTT. Drawing the rest from reference TRBV5-1 and TRBJ1-4, the complete variable domain is KAGVTQTPRYLIKTRGQQVTLSCSPISGHRSVSWYQQTPGQGLQFLFEYFSETQRNKGNFPGRFSGRQFSNSRSEMNVSTLELGDSALYLCASSQSGSGNEKLFFGSGTQLSVL.

The genes are TRBV7-9 and TRBJ2-3; 10 positions agree with TRBD2. The CDR3 length is 15 residues. CDR1 SEHNR and CDR2 FQNEAQ come from the germline V gene (reference sequence). The V gene end was trimmed by 5 bases and the J gene end by 5 bases; junction bases not matched to a gene: 7. CDR3 DNA sequence: TGTGCCAGCAGCACATTAGCGGGAGGAGGAGATACGCAGTATTTT. The encoded protein is CASSTLAGGGDTQYF.

V is TRBV19 and J is TRBJ1-1, with 9 bases matching TRBD1. The trim removed 10 bases at V and 0 bases at J, leaving 6 bases unmatched. The germline CDR1 and CDR2 sequences are LNHDA and SQIVND (reference sequence). The CDR3 length is 14 residues. The CDR3 DNA is TGTGCCACCCGCGGGACAGGGATGAACACTGAAGCTTTCTTT. Translated: CATRGTGMNTEAFF.

The chain has TRBV6-5 and TRBJ1-2; maybe TRBD1 (6 bases). This CDR3 has 12 residues. V shed 7 bases and J shed 6 bases, with 12 bases lying between them. In germline, CDR1 is MNHEY, CDR2 SVGAGI. The CDR3 nucleotides are TGTGCCAGCACTGGAGGGGGGGATGGCTACACCTTC. This sequence encodes CASTGGGDGYTF.